The next 27 T cell receptor beta chains were all read from a single sample in a study of blood T cell repertoires in COVID-19. The repertoire was sequenced with immunoSEQ multiplex PCR; TCRdb's copy has only in-frame clones and lacks some. The sample records 150,000 to 200,000 clones, 80% to 90% being singletons. The specimen sequenced was PBMCs or T cells enriched from blood (not recorded which). All receptors come from a woman aged 50 to 65 who had recovered from COVID-19.

This clone was counted between two and nine times. The J gene is TRBJ2-7, the V gene TRBV5-1, with 13 bases identical to TRBD2. With 0 bases clipped from V and 6 bases from J, the junction kept 6 bases outside the gene matches. Germline V gene lookup returns CDR1 SGHRS and CDR2 YFSETQ. This CDR3 has 16 residues. This chain's CDR3 is CASSLDGTSGISEQYF. CDR3 sequence (DNA): TGCGCCAGCAGCTTGGACGGGACTAGCGGGATTTCCGAGCAGTACTTC. The full variable domain, with the rest looked up from reference TRBV5-1 and TRBJ2-7, is KAGVTQTPRYLIKTRGQQVTLSCSPISGHRSVSWYQQTPGQGLQFLFEYFSETQRNKGNFPGRFSGRQFSNSRSEMNVSTLELGDSALYLCASSLDGTSGISEQYFGPGTRLTVT.

This clone turned up a few times. The chain combines TRBV6-5 with TRBJ1-5, with TRBD1 matching over 8 bases. V dropped 8 bases and J dropped 5; count of bases not matched to a gene: 8. This CDR3 region has 14 residues. Germline V lookup: CDR1 MNHEY, CDR2 SVGAGI. CDR3 in DNA: TGTGCCAGCCGAGGGACAGGAGAATATCAGCCCCAGCATTTT. Translating it yields CASRGTGEYQPQHF.

This chain uses TRBV7-2 with TRBJ2-3; D is unclear. Germline CDR1 and CDR2: SGHTA and FQGNSA. The CDR3 has 13 residues. V gave up 2 bases and J gave up 1 base, with 4 bases separating them. The CDR3 loop reads CASSLTGTDTQYF. In DNA form, the CDR3 reads TGTGCCAGCAGCTTAACAGGCACAGATACGCAGTATTTT.

This clone was detected a few times. This rearrangement joins TRBV29-1 to TRBJ2-2; D is undetermined. There are 14 residues in the CDR3. Trimming cost V 6 bases and J 2 bases, with 13 bases left between them. Germline loops: CDR1 SQVTM, CDR2 ANQGSEA. The DNA for the CDR3 is TGCAGCGTCCAGGCCGGAATAAACACCGGGGAGCTGTTTTTT. Its translation is CSVQAGINTGELFF.

The chain is built from TRBV5-4 and TRBJ1-2; 8 bases agree with TRBD1. This CDR3 is 20 amino acids long. J gave up 4 bases and V 0 bases, and 20 bases lay outside the gene matches. Germline CDR1 SGHNT, CDR2 YYREEE (reference sequence). As DNA, the CDR3 is TGTGCCAGCAGCTTGGGCCTTCCTTTGGACAGGGATCACGATCCCTATGGCTACACCTTC. Protein sequence: CASSLGLPLDRDHDPYGYTF.

V gene TRBV9 combines with J gene TRBJ1-6; TRBD1 matches 9 bases. V was pared by 4 bases and J by 7 bases, with 9 bases of the junction left unmatched. The CDR3 totals 16 residues. Germline values: CDR1 SGDLS, CDR2 YYNGEE. CDR3 coding DNA: TGTGCCAGCAGCCCAGGGGGGACAGGGCCCAATTCACCCCTCCACTTT. This sequence encodes CASSPGGTGPNSPLHF.

The chain recombines TRBV7-9 with TRBJ2-1, with 9 bases lining up with TRBD2. CDR1 and CDR2 from the germline V gene are SEHNR and FQNEAQ (reference sequence). Unmatched junction bases numbered 14, after V lost 4 bases and J lost 10 bases. This CDR3 spans 16 amino acids. This CDR3 is CASSSGRPGLADEQFF. The CDR3 DNA is TGTGCCAGCAGCTCCGGACGGCCGGGACTAGCAGACGAGCAGTTCTTC.

The rearrangement uses TRBV12-3 or TRBV12-4 and TRBJ2-1; no firm D call. The V and J ends lost 3 bases and 5 bases respectively, with 8 bases between them. The CDR3 contains 13 residues. This CDR3 reads CASSFRRDNEQFF. DNA of the CDR3: TGTGCCAGCAGTTTCCGACGGGACAATGAGCAGTTCTTC.

V is TRBV16 and J is TRBJ1-1; no clear D gene. CDR3 length: 13 residues. V was shortened by 0 bases and J by 11 bases, with 13 bases between the two germline ends. Germline V gene lookup returns CDR1 KGHSY and CDR2 FQNENV. CDR3 DNA: TGTGCCAGCAGCCAATCTCGCCAGGCCTGGGCTTTCTTT. This translates into CASSQSRQAWAFF.

The V call is TRBV18, the J call TRBJ2-7, with D perhaps matching TRBD1 (6 bases). The CDR3 runs 14 residues. Trimming took 8 bases from V and 0 from J, leaving 14 bases between them. Germline CDR1 KGHSH, CDR2 LQKENI. CDR3 sequence (DNA): TGTGCCAGCAAGAGGACAGAAAGCTCCTACGAGCAGTACTTC. This translates into CASKRTESSYEQYF. Full variable domain (remainder filled in from reference TRBV18 and TRBJ2-7): NAGVMQNPRHLVRRRGQEARLRCSPMKGHSHVYWYRQLPEEGLKFMVYLQKENIIDESGMPKERFSAEFPKEGPSILRIQQVVRGDSAAYFCASKRTESSYEQYFGPGTRLTVT.

The CDR3 reads CASSLAATGTTEAFF. CDR3 nucleotides: TGTGCCAGCAGCTTAGCAGCGACAGGGACCACTGAAGCTTTCTTT. This rearrangement joins TRBV7-2 to TRBJ1-1; 7 nucleotides agree with TRBD1. Trimming took 0 bases from V and 4 from J; bases not matched to a gene: 5. Germline CDR1 SGHTA, CDR2 FQGNSA. There are 15 residues in the CDR3.

This chain links TRBV13 with TRBJ1-1; D is undetermined. Germline V gene sequence: CDR1 PRHDT, CDR2 FYEKMQ (reference sequence). The CDR3 sequence is 15 residues long. V lost 1 base and J 2 bases, leaving 11 bases between the germline ends. The chain's CDR3 is CASSLVWPVNTEAFF. The CDR3 bases are TGTGCCAGCAGCTTAGTTTGGCCAGTCAACACTGAAGCTTTCTTT.

The chain employs TRBV5-1 and TRBJ1-6; 8 bases are shared with TRBD1. J was trimmed by 9 bases and V by 1 base; bases with no gene match: 6. The CDR3 length is 15 residues. Germline values: CDR1 SGHRS, CDR2 YFSETQ. This chain's CDR3 is CASSLTGGEVSPLHF. For the CDR3, the DNA is TGCGCCAGCAGCTTGACAGGGGGAGAGGTTTCACCCCTCCACTTT.

The chain has TRBV18 and TRBJ1-2; a possible D gene is TRBD1 (5 bases). This CDR3 contains 13 residues. The germline V and J ends were trimmed by 2 bases and 3 bases, with 7 bases remaining between them. Germline values: CDR1 KGHSH, CDR2 LQKENI. The CDR3 is CASSPGGDYGYTF. The CDR3 nucleotides read TGTGCCAGCTCACCAGGGGGGGACTATGGCTACACCTTC.

This chain uses TRBV13 with TRBJ1-2, with TRBD1 identical over 8 bases. V dropped 5 bases and J dropped 4; count of bases not matched to a gene: 9. Germline CDR1 is PRHDT and CDR2 is FYEKMQ (reference sequence). The CDR3 has 15 amino acids. The CDR3 region has the DNA TGTGCCAGCAGCACCCGGACAGGGACCTCCTATGGCTACACCTTC. Amino acids: CASSTRTGTSYGYTF.

The chain is built from TRBV7-6 and TRBJ2-7; D remains ambiguous. The CDR3 has 15 amino acids. V lost 5 bases and J lost 0, with 14 bases in between. CDR1 and CDR2 (germline): SGHVS, FNYEAQ. CDR3 amino acids: CASSEARHSSYEQYF. The DNA for the CDR3 is TGTGCCAGCAGCGAGGCCCGGCATAGCTCCTACGAGCAGTACTTC.

The chain carries TRBV3-1 (or the pseudogene TRBV3-2) and TRBJ1-6, with 8 bases fitting TRBD1. Germline CDR1 and CDR2: LGHDT and YNNKEL (reference sequence). V lost 4 bases to trimming and J lost 13 bases; unmatched junction nucleotides: 9. The length of the CDR3 is 14 residues. The CDR3, as DNA: TGTGCCAGCAGCCTTGGGACAGGTCCCTCTCCCCTCCACTTT. It specifies CASSLGTGPSPLHF.

This clone came up once. The rearrangement joins TRBV28 to TRBJ2-7, with TRBD2 matching over 10 bases. Germline lookup yields CDR1 MDHEN and CDR2 SYDVKM. The CDR3 loop spans 15 amino acids. The junction had 6 bases not matched to a gene; V was cut back by 6 bases and J by 1 base. CDR3 protein: CASSSGLAYSYEQYF. CDR3 nucleotides: TGTGCCAGCAGCTCGGGACTAGCGTATTCCTACGAGCAGTACTTC.

This chain joins TRBV4-3 and TRBJ2-1; TRBD2 is a possible D gene (6 bases). Trimming removed 1 base at V and 2 bases at J, with 9 bases between. Germline V lookup: CDR1 LGHNA, CDR2 YSLEER. The CDR3 has 15 residues. The CDR3: CASSQGSGTYNEQFF. Here the CDR3 DNA reads TGCGCCAGCAGCCAAGGTAGCGGCACCTACAATGAGCAGTTCTTC.

The chain combines TRBV28 with TRBJ2-5; D remains ambiguous. Germline V lookup: CDR1 MDHEN, CDR2 SYDVKM. Between the trimmed V and J ends, which lost 3 bases and 2 bases, there was a span of 7 bases. This CDR3 has 13 amino acids. The CDR3, as DNA: TGTGCCAGCAGTTTTGGCAGACAAGAGACCCAGTACTTC. It yields the protein CASSFGRQETQYF.

CDR3 in DNA: TGCAGCGTAGCCGGGAGGGGCTCCTACGAGCAGTACTTC. Its protein is CSVAGRGSYEQYF. This chain connects TRBV29-1 to TRBJ2-7; TRBD2 matches at 8 bases. The trim removed 6 bases at V and 0 bases at J, leaving 4 bases unmatched. The CDR3 loop spans 13 amino acids. The germline V gene encodes CDR1 SQVTM and CDR2 ANQGSEA.

The J gene is TRBJ2-1, the V gene TRBV18; TRBD2 agrees at 8 bases. Germline V gives CDR1 KGHSH, CDR2 LQKENI. The CDR3 loop spans 15 amino acids. J was trimmed by 4 bases and V by 3 bases; bases with no gene match: 5. The CDR3 DNA sequence: TGTGCCAGCTCACCCCTACTAGCGGATTACAATGAGCAGTTCTTC. This gives the protein CASSPLLADYNEQFF.

The chain is built from TRBV7-2 and TRBJ1-6; no clear D gene. The CDR3 has 14 residues. V shed 3 bases and J shed 7 bases, with 10 bases lying between them. Germline CDR1 SGHTA, CDR2 FQGNSA. For the CDR3, the DNA is TGTGCCAGCAGCTTCACAGTGCCCAATTCACCCCTCCACTTT. It specifies CASSFTVPNSPLHF.

The chain has TRBV14 and TRBJ1-5, with a tentative D call TRBD1 (5 bases). Between the trimmed V and J ends, which lost 6 bases and 6 bases, there was a span of 9 bases. CDR3 size: 12 residues. The germline gives CDR1 SGHDN, CDR2 FVKESK. CDR3 in DNA: TGTGCCAGCAGTGGGCAGGGTCAGCCCCAGCATTTT. Translation: CASSGQGQPQHF.

The rearrangement joins TRBV5-6 to TRBJ2-1; TRBD2 might be the D (6 bases). Trimming took 4 bases from V and 9 from J, leaving 14 bases between them. CDR1 and CDR2 (germline): SGHDT, YYEEEE. The CDR3 runs 13 residues. Here the CDR3 DNA reads TGTGCCAGCAGCCCGACTAGAGTCAGTGAGCAGTTCTTC. It is translated as CASSPTRVSEQFF.

V usage is TRBV10-3 and J usage is TRBJ1-6, with 7 positions matching TRBD1. The CDR3 is made up of 17 amino acids. Germline-derived CDR1 and CDR2 are ENHRY and SYGVKD. V lost 3 bases to trimming and J lost 6 bases; unmatched junction nucleotides: 11. CDR3 region: CAISDTGTVGPNSPLHF. The CDR3 DNA follows: TGTGCCATCAGTGACACCGGGACAGTGGGGCCTAATTCACCCCTCCACTTT.

This clone was seen a single time. The chain joins TRBV7-8 to TRBJ2-7; 8 positions agree with TRBD1. CDR1 is SGHVS, CDR2 FQNEAQ, per germline. V was clipped by 4 bases and J by 4 bases; unmatched bases: 9. The CDR3 runs 15 residues. CDR3 protein: CASSSIDRGTYEQYF. DNA of the CDR3: TGTGCCAGCAGCTCCATAGACAGGGGAACTTACGAGCAGTACTTC. The whole variable domain, filled in from reference TRBV7-8 and TRBJ2-7, reads GAGVSQSPRYKVAKRGQDVALRCDPISGHVSLFWYQQALGQGPEFLTYFQNEAQLDKSGLPSDRFFAERPEGSVSTLKIQRTQQEDSAVYLCASSSIDRGTYEQYFGPGTRLTVT.